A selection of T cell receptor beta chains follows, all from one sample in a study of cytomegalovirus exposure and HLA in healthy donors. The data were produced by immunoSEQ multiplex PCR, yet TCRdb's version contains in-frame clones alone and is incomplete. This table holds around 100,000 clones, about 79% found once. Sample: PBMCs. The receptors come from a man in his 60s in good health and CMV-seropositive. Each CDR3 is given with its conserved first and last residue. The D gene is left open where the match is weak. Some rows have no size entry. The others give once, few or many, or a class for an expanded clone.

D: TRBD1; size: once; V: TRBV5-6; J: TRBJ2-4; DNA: TGTGCCAGCAGCGCTCAGGGACAGAACACGAACATTCAGTACTTC; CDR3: CASSAQGQNTNIQYF
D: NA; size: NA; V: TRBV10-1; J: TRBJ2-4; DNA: TGCGCCAGCAGTGAGCCCGGCGGAAACATTCAGTACTTC; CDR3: CASSEPGGNIQYF
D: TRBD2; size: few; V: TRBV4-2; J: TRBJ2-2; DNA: TGTGCCAGCAGCGCCCTTGCGGGGGGGTGGACCGGGGAGCTGTTTTTT; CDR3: CASSALAGGWTGELFF
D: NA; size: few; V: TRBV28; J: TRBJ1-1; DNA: TGTGCCAGTAGTGAATGGGTGGAAGCGCTCACTGAAGCTTTCTTT; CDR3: CASSEWVEALTEAFF
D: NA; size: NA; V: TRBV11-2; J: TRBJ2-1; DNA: TGTGCCAGCAGCTTAGTGGATGGGAGCAATGAGCAGTTCTTC; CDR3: CASSLVDGSNEQFF
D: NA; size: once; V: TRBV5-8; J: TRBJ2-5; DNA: TGTGCCAGCAGCTTGGATGTGGCGGGGCAGCCGCAAGAGACCCAGTACTTC; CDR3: CASSLDVAGQPQETQYF
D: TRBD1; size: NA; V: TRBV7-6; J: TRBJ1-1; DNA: TGTGCCAGCAGCTTAGAGGACAGGGTCGGCACTGAAGCTTTCTTT; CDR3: CASSLEDRVGTEAFF
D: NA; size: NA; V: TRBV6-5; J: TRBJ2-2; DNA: TGTGCCAGCAGTGACGGGGGGAACACCGGGGAGCTGTTTTTT; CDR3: CASSDGGNTGELFF
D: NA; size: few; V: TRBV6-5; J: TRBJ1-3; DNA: TGTGCCAGCAGTCCCGGACAGAGCTCTGGAAACACCATATATTTT; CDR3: CASSPGQSSGNTIYF
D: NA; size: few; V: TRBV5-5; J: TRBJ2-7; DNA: TGTGCCAGCAGCTTGTTCGGGAATTACTACGAGCAGTACTTC; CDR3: CASSLFGNYYEQYF
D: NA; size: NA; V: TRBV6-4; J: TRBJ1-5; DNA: TGTGCCAGCAGTGCGCAGGAAGATCAGCCCCAGCATTTT; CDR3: CASSAQEDQPQHF
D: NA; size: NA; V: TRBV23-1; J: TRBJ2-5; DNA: TGCGCCAGCAGTCAACCCCTTGTACAGGGAAAGTGTATAGAGACCCAGTACTTC; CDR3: CASSQPLVQGKCIETQYF
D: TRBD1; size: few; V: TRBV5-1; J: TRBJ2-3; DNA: TGCGCCAGCAGCCCTAGGACAGGGGAAATAGATACGCAGTATTTT; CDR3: CASSPRTGEIDTQYF
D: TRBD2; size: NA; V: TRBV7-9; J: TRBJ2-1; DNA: TGTGCCAGCAGCCAGACTAGCACCCTTGAGGATGAGCAGTTCTTC; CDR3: CASSQTSTLEDEQFF
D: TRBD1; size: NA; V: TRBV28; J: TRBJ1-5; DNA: TGTGCCAGCACCTCAGAAGGGACAGGGGTTAAGCCCCAGCATTTT; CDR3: CASTSEGTGVKPQHF
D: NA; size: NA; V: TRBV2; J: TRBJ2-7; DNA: TGTGCCAGCAGTGAAAGGTGGGGCCCCTACGAGCAGTACTTC; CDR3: CASSERWGPYEQYF
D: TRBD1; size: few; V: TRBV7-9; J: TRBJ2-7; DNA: TGTGCCAGCAGCTCACAGGGGCTTAACTACGAGCAGTACTTC; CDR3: CASSSQGLNYEQYF
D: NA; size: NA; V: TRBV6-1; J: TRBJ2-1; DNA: TGTGCCAGCAGTGAACACAGTTCACTCTACAATGAGCAGTTCTTC; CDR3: CASSEHSSLYNEQFF
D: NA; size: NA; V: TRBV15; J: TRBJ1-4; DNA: TGTGCCACCAGCAGAACAATCACAGAGGCGGGGGAAAAACTGTTTTTT; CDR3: CATSRTITEAGEKLFF
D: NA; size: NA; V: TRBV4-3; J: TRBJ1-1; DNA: TGCGCCAGCAGCCAAGATGCGGGCAGAGCGAACACTGAAGCTTTCTTT; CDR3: CASSQDAGRANTEAFF
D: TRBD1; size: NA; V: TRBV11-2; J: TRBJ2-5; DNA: TGTGCCAGCAGTCTGACAGGGGGCGGGGAGACCCAGTACTTC; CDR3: CASSLTGGGETQYF
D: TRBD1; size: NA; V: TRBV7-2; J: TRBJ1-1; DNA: TGTGCCAGCAGCTTCGACAGGGATACTGAAGCTTTCTTT; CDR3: CASSFDRDTEAFF
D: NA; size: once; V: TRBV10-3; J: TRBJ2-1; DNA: TGTGCCATCAGGGGGGCGGGGGCCCCGAGCTCCTACAATGAGCAGTTCTTC; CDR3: CAIRGAGAPSSYNEQFF
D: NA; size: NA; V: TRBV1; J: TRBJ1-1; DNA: TGCACCAGCAGCCAAGATGGGAGGGCCGACACTGAAGCTTTCTTT; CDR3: CTSSQDGRADTEAFF
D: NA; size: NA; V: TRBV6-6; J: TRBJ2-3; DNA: TGTGCCAGCAGTCCTCCCCGGTCTGACACAGATACGCAGTATTTT; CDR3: CASSPPRSDTDTQYF
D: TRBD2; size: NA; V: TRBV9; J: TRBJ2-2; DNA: TGTGCCAGCAGCGCCGGTGCGGGGGGGCCGGGCGGGGAGCTGTTTTTT; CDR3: CASSAGAGGPGGELFF
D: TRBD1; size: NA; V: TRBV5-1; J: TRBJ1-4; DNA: TGCGCCAGCAGCTTGGGACAGGGGCCTAATGAAAAACTGTTTTTT; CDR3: CASSLGQGPNEKLFF
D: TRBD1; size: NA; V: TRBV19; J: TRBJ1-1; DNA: TGTGCCAGTAGGCCCGGGACAGGGATCACTGAAGCTTTCTTT; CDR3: CASRPGTGITEAFF
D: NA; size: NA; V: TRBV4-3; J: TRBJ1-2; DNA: TGCGCCAGCAGCCCTACGCTCACGTGGGGAGAGTATGGCTACACCTTC; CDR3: CASSPTLTWGEYGYTF
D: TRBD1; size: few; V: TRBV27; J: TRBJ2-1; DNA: TGTGCCAGCAGTTTATCTTGGACAGGGGTAATGGATGAGCAGTTCTTC; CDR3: CASSLSWTGVMDEQFF
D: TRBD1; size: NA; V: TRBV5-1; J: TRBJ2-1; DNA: TGCGCCAGCAGCTCCCGGGACAGGGGACCGCAGTTCTTC; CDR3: CASSSRDRGPQFF
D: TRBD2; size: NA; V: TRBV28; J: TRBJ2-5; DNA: TGTGCCAGCAGCAACACGGGACTAGCAGAAGAGACCCAGTACTTC; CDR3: CASSNTGLAEETQYF
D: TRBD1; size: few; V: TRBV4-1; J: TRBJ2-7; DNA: TGCGCCAGCAGCCAGCTTCTAACCGGGACAGGGCCCTACGAGCAGTACTTC; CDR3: CASSQLLTGTGPYEQYF
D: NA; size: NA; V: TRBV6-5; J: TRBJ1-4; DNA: TGTGCCACAGCCCGGGACTATGATAGTGAAAAACTGTTTTTT; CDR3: CATARDYDSEKLFF
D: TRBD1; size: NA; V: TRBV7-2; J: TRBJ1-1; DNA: TGTGCCAGCACCTTAAGACAGGGCTTTGGAAGTAGGAACACTGAAGCTTTCTTT; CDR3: CASTLRQGFGSRNTEAFF
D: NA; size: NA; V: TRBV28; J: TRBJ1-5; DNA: TGTGCCGCTTTCGGAGGCAGCCTACTTAGCAATCAGCCCCAGCATTTT; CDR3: CAAFGGSLLSNQPQHF
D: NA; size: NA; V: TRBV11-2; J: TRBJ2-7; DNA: TGTGCCAGCAGCTTAGGGGCCTATACCTCCTACGAGCAGTACTTC; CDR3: CASSLGAYTSYEQYF
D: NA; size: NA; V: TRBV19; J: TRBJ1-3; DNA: TGTGCCACCTCAGCGGGAGGAAACACCATATATTTT; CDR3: CATSAGGNTIYF
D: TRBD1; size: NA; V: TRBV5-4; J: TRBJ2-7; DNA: TGTGCCAGCAGCAAGGACAGGTCCTACGAGCAGTACTTC; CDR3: CASSKDRSYEQYF
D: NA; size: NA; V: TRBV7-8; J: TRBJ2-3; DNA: TGTGCCAGCAGCTTAGGGACAGCTACAGATACGCAGTATTTT; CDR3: CASSLGTATDTQYF
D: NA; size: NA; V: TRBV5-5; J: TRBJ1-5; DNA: TGTGCCAGCAGCCTCGACAGTTATAGCAATCAGCCCCAGCATTTT; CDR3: CASSLDSYSNQPQHF
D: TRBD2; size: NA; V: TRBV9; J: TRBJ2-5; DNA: TGTGCCAGCAGCGTAGCTGCCATTTCGGCGGGGGGGCAGGAGCAGTACTTC; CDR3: CASSVAAISAGGQEQYF
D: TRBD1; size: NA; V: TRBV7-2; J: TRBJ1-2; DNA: TGTGCCAGCAGCTTAGGAGGGACAGGCAACTATGGCTACACCTTC; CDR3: CASSLGGTGNYGYTF
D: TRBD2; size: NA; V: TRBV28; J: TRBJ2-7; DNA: TGTGCCAGCAGTTTAGAGAGATCCCACATCGGGAGGAGATTTCTCGAGCAGTACTTC; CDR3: CASSLERSHIGRRFLEQYF